Sequencing of this TCR beta chain was carried out in a study of cytomegalovirus exposure and HLA in healthy donors. There are a few counts of this clone. What it recognizes is unknown. Germline V gives CDR1 MNHNY, CDR2 SVGAGI (reference sequence). Losses at the gene ends were 1 base for V and 8 bases for J; bases not matched to a gene: 7. The CDR3 spans 15 residues. Notes on the study in general: TCR association rates varied by HLA locus in a later analysis, with DRB1 highest and HLA-C lowest. It was likely that a cluster of highly shared sequence variants was a sequencing artifact.

Primers included in the PCR were 60 Vbeta and 13 Jbeta primers. The assay was immunoSEQ multiplex PCR, and TCRdb's table has in-frame clones only and misses some. The repertoire holds approximately 180,000 clones, 80% to 85% seen once, with roughly 1.6% in the top ten. The chain has TRBV6-6 and TRBJ1-4; 7 nucleotides match TRBD1. The sequenced sample was PBMCs. The clonotype comes from a woman between 18 and 29 years old in good health and CMV-seronegative. For the CDR3, the DNA is TGTGCCAGCAGTTACTTTAAGGGGGCAGACGAAAAACTGTTTTTT. Its protein is CASSYFKGADEKLFF.